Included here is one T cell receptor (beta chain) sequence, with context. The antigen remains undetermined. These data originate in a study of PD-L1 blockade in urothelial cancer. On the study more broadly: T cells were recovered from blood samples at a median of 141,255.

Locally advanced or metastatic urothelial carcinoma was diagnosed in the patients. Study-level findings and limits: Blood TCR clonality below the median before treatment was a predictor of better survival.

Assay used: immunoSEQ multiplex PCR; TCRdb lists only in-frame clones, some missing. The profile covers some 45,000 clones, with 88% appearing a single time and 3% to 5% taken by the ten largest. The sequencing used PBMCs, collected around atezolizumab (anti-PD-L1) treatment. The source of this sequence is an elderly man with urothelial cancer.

CDR3 protein: CASSLDRAPNEKLFF. CDR3 in DNA: TGCGCCAGCAGCTTAGACAGGGCTCCCAATGAAAAACTGTTTTTT. The rearrangement uses TRBV5-1 and TRBJ1-4; 7 bases match TRBD1. The CDR3 is 15 amino acids. Germline V gene sequence: CDR1 SGHRS, CDR2 YFSETQ. V was pared by 2 bases and J by 5 bases, with 6 bases of the junction left unmatched.